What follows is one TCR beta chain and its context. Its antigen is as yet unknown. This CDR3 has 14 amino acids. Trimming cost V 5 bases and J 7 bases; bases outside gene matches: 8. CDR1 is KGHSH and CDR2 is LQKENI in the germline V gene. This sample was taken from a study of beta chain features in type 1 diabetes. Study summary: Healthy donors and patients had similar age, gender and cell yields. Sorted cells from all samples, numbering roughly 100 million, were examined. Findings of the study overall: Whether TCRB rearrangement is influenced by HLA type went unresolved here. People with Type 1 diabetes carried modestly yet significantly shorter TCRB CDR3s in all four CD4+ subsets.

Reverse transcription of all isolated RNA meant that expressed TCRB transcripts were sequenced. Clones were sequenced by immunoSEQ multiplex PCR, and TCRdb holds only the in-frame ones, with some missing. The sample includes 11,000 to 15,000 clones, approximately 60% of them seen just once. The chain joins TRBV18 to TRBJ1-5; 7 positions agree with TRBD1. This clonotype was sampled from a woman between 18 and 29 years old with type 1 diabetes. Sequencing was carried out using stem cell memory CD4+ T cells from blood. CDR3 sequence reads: CASSEDRAWQPQHF. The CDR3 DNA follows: TGTGCCAGCTCAGAAGACAGGGCTTGGCAGCCCCAGCATTTT. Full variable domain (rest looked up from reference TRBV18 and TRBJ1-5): NAGVMQNPRHLVRRRGQEARLRCSPMKGHSHVYWYRQLPEEGLKFMVYLQKENIIDESGMPKERFSAEFPKEGPSILRIQQVVRGDSAAYFCASSEDRAWQPQHFGDGTRLSIL.